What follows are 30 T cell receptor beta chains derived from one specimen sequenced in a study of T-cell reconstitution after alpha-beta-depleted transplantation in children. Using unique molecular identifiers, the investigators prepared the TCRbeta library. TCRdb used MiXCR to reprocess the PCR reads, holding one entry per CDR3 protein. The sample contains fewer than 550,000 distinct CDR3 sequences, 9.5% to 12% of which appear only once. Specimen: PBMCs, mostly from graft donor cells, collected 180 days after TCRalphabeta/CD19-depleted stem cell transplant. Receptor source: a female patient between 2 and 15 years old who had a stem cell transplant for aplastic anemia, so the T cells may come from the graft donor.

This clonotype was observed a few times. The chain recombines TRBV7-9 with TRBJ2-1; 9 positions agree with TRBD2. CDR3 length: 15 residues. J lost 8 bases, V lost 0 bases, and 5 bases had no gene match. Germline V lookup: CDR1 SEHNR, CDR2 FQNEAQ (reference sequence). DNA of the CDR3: TGTGCCAGCAGCTTAGCGACTAGCGGTCTGCATGAGCAGTTCTTC. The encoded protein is CASSLATSGLHEQFF.

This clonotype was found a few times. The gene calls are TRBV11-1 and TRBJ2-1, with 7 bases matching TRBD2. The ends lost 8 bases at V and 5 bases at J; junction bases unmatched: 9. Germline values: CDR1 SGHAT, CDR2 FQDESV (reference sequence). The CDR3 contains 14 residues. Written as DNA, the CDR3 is TGTGCCAGCTACAATCCGGGGGGTAACAATGAGCAGTTCTTC. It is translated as CASYNPGGNNEQFF.

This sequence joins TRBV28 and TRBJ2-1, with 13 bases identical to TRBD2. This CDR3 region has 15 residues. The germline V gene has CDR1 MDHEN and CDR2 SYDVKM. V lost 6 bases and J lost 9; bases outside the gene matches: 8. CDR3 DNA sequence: TGTGCCAGCAGGCCATGGACTAGCGGGAGCACTGAGCAGTTCTTC. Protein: CASRPWTSGSTEQFF.

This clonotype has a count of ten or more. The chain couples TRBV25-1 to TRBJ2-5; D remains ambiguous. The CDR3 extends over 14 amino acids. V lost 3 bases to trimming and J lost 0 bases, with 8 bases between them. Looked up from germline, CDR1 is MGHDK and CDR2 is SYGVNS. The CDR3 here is CASSDKSYQETQYF. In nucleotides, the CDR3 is TGTGCCAGCAGTGACAAATCGTACCAAGAGACCCAGTACTTC.

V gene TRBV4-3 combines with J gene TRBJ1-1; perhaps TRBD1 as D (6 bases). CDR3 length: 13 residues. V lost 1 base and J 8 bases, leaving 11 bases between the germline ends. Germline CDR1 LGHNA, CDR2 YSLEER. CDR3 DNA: TGCGCCAGCAGCCAAGCGGGGGGCTACGAAGCTTTCTTT. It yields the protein CASSQAGGYEAFF.

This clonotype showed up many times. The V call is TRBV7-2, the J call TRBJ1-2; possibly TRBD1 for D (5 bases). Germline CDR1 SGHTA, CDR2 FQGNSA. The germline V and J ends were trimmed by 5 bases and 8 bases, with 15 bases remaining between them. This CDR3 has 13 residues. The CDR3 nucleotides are TGTGCCAGCAGCCTACACGGGACGGAAGGCTACACCTTC. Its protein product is CASSLHGTEGYTF.

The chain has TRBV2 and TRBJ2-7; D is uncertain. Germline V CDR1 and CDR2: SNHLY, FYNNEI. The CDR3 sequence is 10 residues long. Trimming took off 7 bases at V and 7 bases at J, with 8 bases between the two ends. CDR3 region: CASKVGEQYF. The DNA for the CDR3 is TGTGCCAGCAAGGTCGGGGAGCAGTACTTC. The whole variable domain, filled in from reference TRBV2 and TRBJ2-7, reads EPEVTQTPSHQVTQMGQEVILRCVPISNHLYFYWYRQILGQKVEFLVSFYNNEISEKSEIFDDQFSVERPDGSNFTLKIRSTKLEDSAMYFCASKVGEQYFGPGTRLTVT.

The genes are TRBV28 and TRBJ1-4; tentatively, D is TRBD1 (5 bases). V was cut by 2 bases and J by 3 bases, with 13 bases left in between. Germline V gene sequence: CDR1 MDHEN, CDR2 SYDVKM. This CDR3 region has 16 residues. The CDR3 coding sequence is TGTGCCAGCAGTTTACTAGGGGTTGGGGCTAATGAAAAACTGTTTTTT. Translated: CASSLLGVGANEKLFF.

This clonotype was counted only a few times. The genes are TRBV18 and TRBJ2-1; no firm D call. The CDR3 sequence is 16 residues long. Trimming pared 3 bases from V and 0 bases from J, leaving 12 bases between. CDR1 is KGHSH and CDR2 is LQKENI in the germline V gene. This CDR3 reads CASSPVVSRSYNEQFF. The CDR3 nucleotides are TGTGCCAGCTCACCTGTTGTTAGTCGCTCCTACAATGAGCAGTTCTTC. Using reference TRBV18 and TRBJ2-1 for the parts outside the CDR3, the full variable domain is NAGVMQNPRHLVRRRGQEARLRCSPMKGHSHVYWYRQLPEEGLKFMVYLQKENIIDESGMPKERFSAEFPKEGPSILRIQQVVRGDSAAYFCASSPVVSRSYNEQFFGPGTRLTVL.

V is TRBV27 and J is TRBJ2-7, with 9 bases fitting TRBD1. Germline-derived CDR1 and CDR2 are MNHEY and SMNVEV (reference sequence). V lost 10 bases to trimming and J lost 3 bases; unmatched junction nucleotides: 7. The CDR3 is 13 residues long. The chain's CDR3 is CANRGPPDYEQYV. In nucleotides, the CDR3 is TGTGCCAACAGGGGGCCACCCGACTACGAGCAGTACGTC.

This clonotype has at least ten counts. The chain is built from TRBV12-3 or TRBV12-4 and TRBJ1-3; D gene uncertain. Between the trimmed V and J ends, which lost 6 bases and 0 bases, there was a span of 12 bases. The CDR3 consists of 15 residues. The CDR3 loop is CASSRPVPSGNTIYF. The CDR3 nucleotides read TGTGCCAGCAGCCGTCCTGTGCCCTCTGGAAACACCATATATTTT.

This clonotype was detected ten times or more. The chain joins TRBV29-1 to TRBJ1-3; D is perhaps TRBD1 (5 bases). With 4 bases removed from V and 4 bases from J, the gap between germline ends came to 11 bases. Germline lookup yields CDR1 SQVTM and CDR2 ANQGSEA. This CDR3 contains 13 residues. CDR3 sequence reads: CSVGIQGGNTIYF. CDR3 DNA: TGCAGCGTTGGTATCCAGGGCGGAAACACCATATATTTT.

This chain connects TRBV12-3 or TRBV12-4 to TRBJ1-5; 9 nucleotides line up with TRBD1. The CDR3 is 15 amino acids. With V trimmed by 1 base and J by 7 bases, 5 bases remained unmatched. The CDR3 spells CASSLGDRVRQPQHF. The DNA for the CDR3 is TGTGCCAGCAGTTTAGGGGACAGGGTTCGACAGCCCCAGCATTTT.

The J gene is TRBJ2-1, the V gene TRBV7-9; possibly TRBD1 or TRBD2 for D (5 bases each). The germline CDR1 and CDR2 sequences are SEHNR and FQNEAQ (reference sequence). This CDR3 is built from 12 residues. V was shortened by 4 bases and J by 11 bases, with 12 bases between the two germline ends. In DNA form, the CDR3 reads TGTGCCAGCAGCTCTTCCGGGACGAAGCAGTTCTTC. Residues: CASSSSGTKQFF.

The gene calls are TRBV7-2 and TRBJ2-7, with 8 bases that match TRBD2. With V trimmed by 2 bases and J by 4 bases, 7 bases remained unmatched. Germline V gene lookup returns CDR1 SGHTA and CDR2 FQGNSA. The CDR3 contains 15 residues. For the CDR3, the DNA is TGTGCCAGCAGCTTAATCGGGGGGGCGGCATACGAGCAGTACGTC. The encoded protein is CASSLIGGAAYEQYV.

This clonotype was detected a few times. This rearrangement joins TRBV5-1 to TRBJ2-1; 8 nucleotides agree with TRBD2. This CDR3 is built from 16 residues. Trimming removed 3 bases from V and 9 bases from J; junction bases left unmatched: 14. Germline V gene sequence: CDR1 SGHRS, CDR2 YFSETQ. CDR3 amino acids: CASSSGGGRSRGEQFF. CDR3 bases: TGCGCCAGCAGCTCGGGAGGCGGGAGGAGTAGAGGTGAGCAGTTCTTC.

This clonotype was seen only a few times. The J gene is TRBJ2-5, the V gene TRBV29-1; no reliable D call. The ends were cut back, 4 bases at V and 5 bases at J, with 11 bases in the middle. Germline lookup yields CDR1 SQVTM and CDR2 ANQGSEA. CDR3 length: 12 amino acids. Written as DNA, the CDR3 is TGCAGCGTTGGAGAGCTAGTTGAGACCCAGTACTTC. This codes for CSVGELVETQYF.

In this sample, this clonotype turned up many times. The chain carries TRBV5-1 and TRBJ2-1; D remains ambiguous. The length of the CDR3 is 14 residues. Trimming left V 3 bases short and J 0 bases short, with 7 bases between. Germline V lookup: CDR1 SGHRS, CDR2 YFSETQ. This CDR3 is CASSSAYSYNEQFF. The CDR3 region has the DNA TGCGCCAGCAGCTCGGCGTACTCCTACAATGAGCAGTTCTTC.

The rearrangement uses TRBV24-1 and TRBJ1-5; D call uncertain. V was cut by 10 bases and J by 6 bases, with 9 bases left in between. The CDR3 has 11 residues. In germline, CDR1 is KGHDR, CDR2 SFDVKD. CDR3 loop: CATGQSQPQHF. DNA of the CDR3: TGTGCCACAGGGCAGTCTCAGCCCCAGCATTTT.

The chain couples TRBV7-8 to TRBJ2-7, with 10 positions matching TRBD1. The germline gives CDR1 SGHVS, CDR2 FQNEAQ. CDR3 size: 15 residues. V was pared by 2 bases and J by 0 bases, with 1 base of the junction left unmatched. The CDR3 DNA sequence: TGTGCCAGCAGCTTAAGGACAGGGGGCTCCTACGAGCAGTACGTC. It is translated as CASSLRTGGSYEQYV.

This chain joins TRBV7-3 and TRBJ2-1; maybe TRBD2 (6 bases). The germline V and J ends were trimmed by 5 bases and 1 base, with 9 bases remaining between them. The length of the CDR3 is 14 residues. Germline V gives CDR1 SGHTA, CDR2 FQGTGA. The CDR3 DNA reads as TGTGCCAGCAGCGAGCGGGTTTCCTACAATGAGCAGTTCTTC. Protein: CASSERVSYNEQFF.

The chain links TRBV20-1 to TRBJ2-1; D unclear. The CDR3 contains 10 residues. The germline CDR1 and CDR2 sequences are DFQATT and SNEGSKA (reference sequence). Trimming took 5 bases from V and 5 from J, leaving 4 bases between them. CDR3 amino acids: CSASNNEQFF. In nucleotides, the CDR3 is TGCAGTGCTTCTAACAATGAGCAGTTCTTC.

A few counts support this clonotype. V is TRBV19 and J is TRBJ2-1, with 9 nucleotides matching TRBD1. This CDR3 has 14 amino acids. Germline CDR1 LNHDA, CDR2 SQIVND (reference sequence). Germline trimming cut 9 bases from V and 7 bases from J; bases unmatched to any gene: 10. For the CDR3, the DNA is TGTGCCAGCTTATCCTGGGACAGGGATAATGAGCAGTTCTTC. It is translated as CASLSWDRDNEQFF.

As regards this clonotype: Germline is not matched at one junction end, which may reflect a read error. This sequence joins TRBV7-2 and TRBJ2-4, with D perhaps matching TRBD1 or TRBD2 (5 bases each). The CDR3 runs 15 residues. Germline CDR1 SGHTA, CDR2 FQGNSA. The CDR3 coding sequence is TGTGCCAGCAGCAGAGGTGGGACGGACAAAAACAGTCAGTACTTC. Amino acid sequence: CASSRGGTDKNSQYF.

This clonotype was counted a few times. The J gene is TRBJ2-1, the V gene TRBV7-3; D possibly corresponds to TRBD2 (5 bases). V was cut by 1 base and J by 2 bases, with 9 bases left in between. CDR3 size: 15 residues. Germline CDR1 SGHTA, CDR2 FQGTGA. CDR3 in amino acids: CASSLMRAAYNEQFF. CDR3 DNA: TGTGCCAGCAGCTTAATGAGGGCCGCCTACAATGAGCAGTTCTTC.

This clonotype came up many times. The CDR3 coding sequence is TGTGCCATCTCGGCAGAAACAGATACGCAGTATTTT. Residues: CAISAETDTQYF. The chain employs TRBV10-3 and TRBJ2-3; D is uncertain. The CDR3 extends over 12 amino acids. Trimming cost V 8 bases and J 3 bases, with 9 bases left between them. Germline V CDR1 and CDR2: ENHRY, SYGVKD.

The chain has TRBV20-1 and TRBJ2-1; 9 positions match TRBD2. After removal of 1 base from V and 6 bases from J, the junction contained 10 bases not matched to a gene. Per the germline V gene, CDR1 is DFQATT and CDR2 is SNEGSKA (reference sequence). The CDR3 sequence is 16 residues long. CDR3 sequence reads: CSARGWGSGGLNEQFF. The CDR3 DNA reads TGCAGTGCTAGAGGGTGGGGAAGCGGGGGGCTCAATGAGCAGTTCTTC.

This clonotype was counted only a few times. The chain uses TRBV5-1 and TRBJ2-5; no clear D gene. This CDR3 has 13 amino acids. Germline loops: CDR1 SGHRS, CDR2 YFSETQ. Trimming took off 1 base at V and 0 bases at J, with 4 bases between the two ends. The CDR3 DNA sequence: TGCGCCAGCAGCTTGCGGGACCAAGAGACCCAGTACTTC. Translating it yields CASSLRDQETQYF.

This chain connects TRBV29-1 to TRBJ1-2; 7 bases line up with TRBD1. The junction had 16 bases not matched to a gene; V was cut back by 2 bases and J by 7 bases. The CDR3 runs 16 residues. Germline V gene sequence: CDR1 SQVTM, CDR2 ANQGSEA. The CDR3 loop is CSVELSSDRDLIGYTF. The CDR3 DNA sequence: TGCAGCGTTGAATTAAGCAGCGACAGGGACCTTATTGGCTACACCTTC.

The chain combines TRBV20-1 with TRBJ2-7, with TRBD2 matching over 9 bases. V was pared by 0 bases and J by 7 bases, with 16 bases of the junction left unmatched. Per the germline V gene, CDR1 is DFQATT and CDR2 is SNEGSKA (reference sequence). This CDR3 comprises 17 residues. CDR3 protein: CSARDREGAGGPLEQYF. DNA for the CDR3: TGCAGTGCTAGAGATCGGGAGGGGGCGGGAGGGCCCCTGGAGCAGTACTTC.